The source of this TCR beta chain is a study of T cells after yellow fever vaccination. This CDR3 comprises 13 residues. Germline CDR1 and CDR2: DFQATT and SNEGSKA (reference sequence). V was pared by 3 bases and J by 2 bases, with 9 bases between. This clonotype was seen many times. TCRdb passed the 5' RACE reads through MiXCR, listing each CDR3 protein once. The table shows under 300,000 distinct CDR3 sequences, with 10% to 15% occurring only once. Sequencing was performed on CD4+ T cells sorted from PBMCs, taken 45 days after the yellow fever booster vaccination. This chain uses TRBV20-1 with TRBJ2-3; D is possibly TRBD1 (6 bases). The clonotype originates from a man younger than 45 who received the YFV17D yellow fever vaccine. The CDR3 DNA follows: TGCAGTGCTAGCCCAGGGGCCACAGATACGCAGTATTTT. Protein sequence: CSASPGATDTQYF.